One sample yielded the 10 T cell receptor beta chains listed below, sequenced in a study of T cells in Graves' hyperthyroidism and ophthalmopathy. The investigators amplified TCR beta CDR3 regions from RNA transcripts. TCR CDR3 underwent first-round RT-PCR with the HTBI primer set. MiXCR was run by TCRdb on the multiplex PCR reads, yielding one entry per CDR3 protein. The sample lists 360,000 or so distinct CDR3 sequences, around 15% occurring once. Sequenced material: blood. These receptors were obtained from a woman aged 55-75 years with Graves' ophthalmopathy.

This clonotype was seen at least ten times. The V gene is TRBV3-1, the J gene TRBJ2-7, with 13 bases lining up with TRBD2. The CDR3 runs to 16 residues. Germline CDR1 is LGHDT and CDR2 is YNNKEL (reference sequence). Unmatched junction bases numbered 8, after V lost 4 bases and J lost 5 bases. The CDR3: CASSPNAGLAGDEQYF. CDR3 sequence (DNA): TGTGCCAGCAGCCCAAACGCCGGACTAGCGGGAGACGAGCAGTACTTC.

Many counts were recorded for this clonotype. This chain joins TRBV3-1 and TRBJ2-7, with 7 bases aligning to TRBD2. From germline, CDR1 is LGHDT and CDR2 YNNKEL (reference sequence). Losses at the gene ends were 2 bases for V and 6 bases for J; bases not matched to a gene: 7. The CDR3 totals 14 residues. The CDR3 DNA reads TGTGCCAGCAGCCAAAGGACTAGTTCTTCCGAGCAGTACTTC. The encoded protein is CASSQRTSSSEQYF.

Note on this clonotype: A much larger clone lies a single base off, so this may be a read error. The rearrangement joins TRBV29-1 to TRBJ2-7, with TRBD1 matching over 7 bases. The germline gives CDR1 SQVTM, CDR2 ANQGSEA. This CDR3 comprises 13 residues. V dropped 5 bases and J dropped 0; count of bases not matched to a gene: 4. The chain's CDR3 is CSVLDRYSYEQYF. CDR3 sequence (DNA): TGCAGCGTTTTGGACAGGTACTCCTACGAGCAGTACTTC.

This clonotype was recorded many times. The V call is TRBV7-2, the J call TRBJ2-1; D could derive from TRBD1 or TRBD2 (5 bases each). CDR3 length: 15 amino acids. V was clipped by 4 bases and J by 2 bases, with 12 bases between them. Germline loops: CDR1 SGHTA, CDR2 FQGNSA. The CDR3 DNA reads as TGTGCCAGCAGCTCCACTCGGGACCCCTACAATGAGCAGTTCTTC. This codes for CASSSTRDPYNEQFF.

This clonotype was observed at least ten times. This rearrangement joins TRBV12-3 or TRBV12-4 to TRBJ2-5; TRBD1 agrees at 7 bases. This CDR3 is built from 14 residues. Unmatched junction bases numbered 9, after V lost 7 bases and J lost 4 bases. For the CDR3, the DNA is TGTGCCAGCACTACAGACAGGGCGAGAGAGACCCAGTACTTC. This sequence encodes CASTTDRARETQYF.

The rearrangement joins TRBV20-1 to TRBJ2-7, with 9 positions matching TRBD2. The CDR3 is made up of 14 amino acids. Germline CDR1 is DFQATT and CDR2 is SNEGSKA (reference sequence). V gave up 4 bases and J gave up 3 bases; unmatched junction bases: 7. CDR3 in amino acids: CSAKSSGIGYEQYF. The CDR3 DNA sequence: TGCAGTGCTAAGTCTAGCGGGATCGGCTACGAGCAGTACTTC.

This clonotype came up many times. This chain joins TRBV18 and TRBJ2-3; a weak D match, TRBD2 (6 bases). The CDR3 runs 11 residues. The V gene lost 6 bases and the J gene lost 10 bases, with 11 bases spanning the gap. Germline V CDR1 and CDR2: KGHSH, LQKENI. DNA for the CDR3: TGTGCCAGCTCCCCGCGGGAAGCGCAGTATTTT. As protein: CASSPREAQYF.

The V and J genes are TRBV14 and TRBJ2-1, with a weak D call TRBD2 (7 bases). Per the germline V gene, CDR1 is SGHDN and CDR2 is FVKESK. With 4 bases removed from V and 4 bases from J, the gap between germline ends came to 14 bases. The CDR3 has 15 residues. The CDR3, as DNA: TGTGCCAGCAGCCCTAGTGGGAGGGGGTACAATGAGCAGTTCTTC. It yields the protein CASSPSGRGYNEQFF. Drawing the rest from reference TRBV14 and TRBJ2-1, the complete variable domain is EAGVTQFPSHSVIEKGQTVTLRCDPISGHDNLYWYRRVMGKEIKFLLHFVKESKQDESGMPNNRFLAERTGGTYSTLKVQPAELEDSGVYFCASSPSGRGYNEQFFGPGTRLTVL.

This clonotype was seen many times. V gene TRBV2 combines with J gene TRBJ1-5; D ambiguous. This CDR3 has 15 residues. The V and J ends lost 1 base and 7 bases respectively, with 14 bases between them. Germline loops: CDR1 SNHLY, CDR2 FYNNEI. CDR3 protein: CASSEESGPLQPQHF. CDR3 bases: TGTGCCAGCAGTGAAGAGTCTGGACCTTTACAGCCCCAGCATTTT.

This clonotype was counted many times. This sequence joins TRBV5-8 and TRBJ2-7; 7 bases fit TRBD1. Germline V gene lookup returns CDR1 SGHTS and CDR2 YDEGEE. CDR3 size: 17 residues. V shed 0 bases and J 3 bases; nucleotides not matched to a gene: 12. This CDR3 is CASSLVGTAQGNYEQYF. The DNA of the CDR3 is TGTGCCAGCAGCTTGGTGGGGACAGCTCAAGGTAACTACGAGCAGTACTTC.